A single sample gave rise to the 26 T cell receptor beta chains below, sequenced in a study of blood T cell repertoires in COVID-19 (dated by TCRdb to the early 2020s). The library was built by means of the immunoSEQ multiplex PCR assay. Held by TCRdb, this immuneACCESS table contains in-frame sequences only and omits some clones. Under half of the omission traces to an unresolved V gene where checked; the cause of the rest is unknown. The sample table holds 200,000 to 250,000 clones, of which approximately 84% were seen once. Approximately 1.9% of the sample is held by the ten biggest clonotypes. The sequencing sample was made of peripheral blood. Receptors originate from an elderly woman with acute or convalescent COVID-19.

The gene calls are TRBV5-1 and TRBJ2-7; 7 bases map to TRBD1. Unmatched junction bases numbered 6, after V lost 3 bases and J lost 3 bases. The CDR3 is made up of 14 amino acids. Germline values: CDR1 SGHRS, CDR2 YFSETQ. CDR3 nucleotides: TGCGCCAGCAGCTCATCCGGGACAGACTACGAGCAGTACTTC. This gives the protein CASSSSGTDYEQYF.

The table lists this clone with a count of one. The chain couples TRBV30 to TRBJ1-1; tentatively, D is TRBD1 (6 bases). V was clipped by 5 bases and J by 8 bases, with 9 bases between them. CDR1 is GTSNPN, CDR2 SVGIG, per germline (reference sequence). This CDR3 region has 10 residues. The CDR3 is CAWGRGEAFF. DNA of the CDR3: TGTGCCTGGGGCAGGGGAGAAGCTTTCTTT. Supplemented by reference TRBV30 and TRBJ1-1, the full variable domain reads SQTIHQWPATLVQPVGSPLSLECTVEGTSNPNLYWYRQAAGRGLQLLFYSVGIGQISSEVPQNLSASRPQDRQFILSSKKLLLSDSGFYLCAWGRGEAFFGQGTRLTVV.

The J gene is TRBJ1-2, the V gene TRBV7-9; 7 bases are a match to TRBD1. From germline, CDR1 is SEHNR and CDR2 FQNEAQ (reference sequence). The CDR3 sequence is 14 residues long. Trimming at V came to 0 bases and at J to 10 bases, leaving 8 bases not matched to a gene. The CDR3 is CASSLAGTEGVYTF. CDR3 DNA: TGTGCCAGCAGCTTAGCCGGGACAGAGGGGGTCTACACCTTC.

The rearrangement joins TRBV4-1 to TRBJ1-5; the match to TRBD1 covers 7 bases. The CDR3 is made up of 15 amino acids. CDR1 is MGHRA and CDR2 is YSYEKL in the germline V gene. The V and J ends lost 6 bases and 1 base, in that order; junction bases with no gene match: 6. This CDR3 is CASREGAGSNQPQHF. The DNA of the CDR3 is TGCGCCAGCAGAGAGGGGGCCGGGAGCAATCAGCCCCAGCATTTT.

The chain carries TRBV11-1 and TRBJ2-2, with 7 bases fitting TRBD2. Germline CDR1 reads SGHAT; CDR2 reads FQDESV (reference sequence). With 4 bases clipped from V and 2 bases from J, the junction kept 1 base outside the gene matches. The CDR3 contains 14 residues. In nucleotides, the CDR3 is TGTGCCAGCAGCTGGGACTATAACACCGGGGAGCTGTTTTTT. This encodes CASSWDYNTGELFF.

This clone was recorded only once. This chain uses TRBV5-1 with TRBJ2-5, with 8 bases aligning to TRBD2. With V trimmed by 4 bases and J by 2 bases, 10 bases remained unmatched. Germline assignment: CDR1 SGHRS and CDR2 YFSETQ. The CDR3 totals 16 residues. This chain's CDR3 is CASSPTVGGGQETQYF. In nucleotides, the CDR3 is TGCGCCAGCAGCCCCACTGTAGGCGGGGGGCAAGAGACCCAGTACTTC.

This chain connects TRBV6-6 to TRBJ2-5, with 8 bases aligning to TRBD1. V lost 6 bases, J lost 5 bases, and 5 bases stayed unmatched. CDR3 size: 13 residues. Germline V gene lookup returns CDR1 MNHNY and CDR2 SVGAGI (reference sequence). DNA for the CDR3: TGTGCCAGCAGCCCGACAGGGGCCGAGACCCAGTACTTC. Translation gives CASSPTGAETQYF.

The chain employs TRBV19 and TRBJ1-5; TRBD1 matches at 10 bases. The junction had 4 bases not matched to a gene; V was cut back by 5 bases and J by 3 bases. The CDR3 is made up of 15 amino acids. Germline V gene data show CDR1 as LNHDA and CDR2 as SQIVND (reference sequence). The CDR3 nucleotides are TGTGCCAGTAGTGCGGACAGGGGGGACAATCAGCCCCAGCATTTT. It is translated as CASSADRGDNQPQHF.

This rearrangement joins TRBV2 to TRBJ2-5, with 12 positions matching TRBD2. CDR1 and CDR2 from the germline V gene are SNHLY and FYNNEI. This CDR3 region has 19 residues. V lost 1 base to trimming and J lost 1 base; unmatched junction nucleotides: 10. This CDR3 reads CASSEEVRTSGAVQETQYF. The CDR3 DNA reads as TGTGCCAGCAGTGAAGAAGTCAGGACTAGCGGGGCAGTCCAAGAGACCCAGTACTTC.

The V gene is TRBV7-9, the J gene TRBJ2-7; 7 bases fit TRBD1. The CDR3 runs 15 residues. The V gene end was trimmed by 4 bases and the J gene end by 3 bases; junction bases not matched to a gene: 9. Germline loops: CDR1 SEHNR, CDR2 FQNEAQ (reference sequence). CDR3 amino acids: CASSSTGKLSYEQYF. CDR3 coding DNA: TGTGCCAGCAGCTCGACAGGGAAATTGAGCTACGAGCAGTACTTC.

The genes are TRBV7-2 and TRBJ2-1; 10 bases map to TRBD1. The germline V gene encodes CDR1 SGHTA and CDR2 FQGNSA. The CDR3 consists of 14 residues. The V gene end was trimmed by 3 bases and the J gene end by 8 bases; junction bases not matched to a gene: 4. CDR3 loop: CASSFRQGADEQFF. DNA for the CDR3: TGTGCCAGCAGCTTCAGACAGGGGGCGGATGAGCAGTTCTTC.

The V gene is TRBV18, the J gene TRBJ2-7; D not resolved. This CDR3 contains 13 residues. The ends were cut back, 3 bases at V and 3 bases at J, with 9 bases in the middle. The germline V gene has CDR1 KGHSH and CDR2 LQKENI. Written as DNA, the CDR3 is TGTGCCAGCTCACCTCGACAAGACTACGAGCAGTACTTC. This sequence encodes CASSPRQDYEQYF.

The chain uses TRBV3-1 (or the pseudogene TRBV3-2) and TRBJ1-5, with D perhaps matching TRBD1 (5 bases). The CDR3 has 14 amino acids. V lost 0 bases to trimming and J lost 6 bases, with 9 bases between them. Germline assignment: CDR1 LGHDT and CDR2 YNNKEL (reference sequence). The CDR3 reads CASSQDVGGQPQHF. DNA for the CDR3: TGTGCCAGCAGCCAAGATGTGGGGGGTCAGCCCCAGCATTTT.

The CDR3 sequence is CASSFERGGYNEQFF. CDR3 bases: TGCGCCAGCAGCTTTGAGCGGGGGGGATACAATGAGCAGTTCTTC. The V and J genes are TRBV5-1 and TRBJ2-1; 10 nucleotides line up with TRBD2. V lost 2 bases to trimming and J lost 4 bases; unmatched junction nucleotides: 3. The germline V gene has CDR1 SGHRS and CDR2 YFSETQ. This CDR3 is built from 15 residues. The whole variable domain, remainder taken from reference TRBV5-1 and TRBJ2-1, is KAGVTQTPRYLIKTRGQQVTLSCSPISGHRSVSWYQQTPGQGLQFLFEYFSETQRNKGNFPGRFSGRQFSNSRSEMNVSTLELGDSALYLCASSFERGGYNEQFFGPGTRLTVL.

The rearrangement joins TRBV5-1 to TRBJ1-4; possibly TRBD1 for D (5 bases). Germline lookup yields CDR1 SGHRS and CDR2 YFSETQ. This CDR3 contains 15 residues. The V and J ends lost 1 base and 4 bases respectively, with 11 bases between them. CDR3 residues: CASSLNGALNEKLFF. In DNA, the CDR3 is TGCGCCAGCAGCTTGAATGGGGCCCTTAATGAAAAACTGTTTTTT.

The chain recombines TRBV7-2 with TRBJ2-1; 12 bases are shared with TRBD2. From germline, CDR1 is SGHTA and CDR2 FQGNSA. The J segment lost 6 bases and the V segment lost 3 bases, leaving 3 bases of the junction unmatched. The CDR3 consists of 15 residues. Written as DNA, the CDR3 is TGTGCCAGCAGCTTGACTAGCGGGGGTGTCAATGAGCAGTTCTTC. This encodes CASSLTSGGVNEQFF. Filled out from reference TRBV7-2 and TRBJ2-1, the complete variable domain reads GAGVSQSPSNKVTEKGKDVELRCDPISGHTALYWYRQSLGQGLEFLIYFQGNSAPDKSGLPSDRFSAERTGGSVSTLTIQRTQQEDSAVYLCASSLTSGGVNEQFFGPGTRLTVL.

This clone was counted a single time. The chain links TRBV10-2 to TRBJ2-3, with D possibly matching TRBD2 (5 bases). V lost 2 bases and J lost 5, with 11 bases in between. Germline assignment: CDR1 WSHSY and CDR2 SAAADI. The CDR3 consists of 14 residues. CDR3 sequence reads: CASSEPTRIDTQYF. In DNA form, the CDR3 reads TGCGCCAGCAGTGAGCCTACTAGGATAGATACGCAGTATTTT.

DNA for the CDR3: TGCGCCAGCAGCCAAGGGGTGAGGTCCCGCGGGGCCCAGTACTTC. This sequence encodes CASSQGVRSRGAQYF. The chain joins TRBV4-3 to TRBJ2-5; tentatively, D is TRBD2 (6 bases). The CDR3 spans 15 residues. Germline CDR1 LGHNA, CDR2 YSLEER. Trimming removed 1 base at V and 9 bases at J, with 18 bases between.

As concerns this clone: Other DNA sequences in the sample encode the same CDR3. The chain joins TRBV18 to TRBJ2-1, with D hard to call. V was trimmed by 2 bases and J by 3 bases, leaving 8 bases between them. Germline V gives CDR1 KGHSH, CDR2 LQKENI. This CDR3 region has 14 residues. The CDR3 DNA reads TGTGCCAGCTCACCAGGGCAGGTCTACAATGAGCAGTTCTTC. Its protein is CASSPGQVYNEQFF. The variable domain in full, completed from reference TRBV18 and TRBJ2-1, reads NAGVMQNPRHLVRRRGQEARLRCSPMKGHSHVYWYRQLPEEGLKFMVYLQKENIIDESGMPKERFSAEFPKEGPSILRIQQVVRGDSAAYFCASSPGQVYNEQFFGPGTRLTVL.

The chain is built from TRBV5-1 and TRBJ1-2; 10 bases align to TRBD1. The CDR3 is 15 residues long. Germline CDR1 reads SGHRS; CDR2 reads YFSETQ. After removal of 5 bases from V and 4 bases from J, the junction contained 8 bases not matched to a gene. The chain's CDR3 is CASRDWGQGIYGYTF. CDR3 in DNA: TGCGCCAGCAGAGATTGGGGACAGGGGATCTATGGCTACACCTTC.

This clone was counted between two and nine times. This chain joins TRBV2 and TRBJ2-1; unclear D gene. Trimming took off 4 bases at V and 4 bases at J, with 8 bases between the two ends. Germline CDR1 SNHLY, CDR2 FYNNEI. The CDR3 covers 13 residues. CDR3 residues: CASSGREYNEQFF. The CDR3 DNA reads TGTGCCAGCAGTGGTCGAGAGTACAATGAGCAGTTCTTC. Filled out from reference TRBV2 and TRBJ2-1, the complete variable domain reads EPEVTQTPSHQVTQMGQEVILRCVPISNHLYFYWYRQILGQKVEFLVSFYNNEISEKSEIFDDQFSVERPDGSNFTLKIRSTKLEDSAMYFCASSGREYNEQFFGPGTRLTVL.

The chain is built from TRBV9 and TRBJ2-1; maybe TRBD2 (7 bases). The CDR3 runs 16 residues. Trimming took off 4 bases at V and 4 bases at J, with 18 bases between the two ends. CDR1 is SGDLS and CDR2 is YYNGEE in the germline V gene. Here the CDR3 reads CASSPARGGSYNEQFF. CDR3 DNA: TGTGCCAGCAGCCCCGCGAGGGGGGGGTCGTACAATGAGCAGTTCTTC.

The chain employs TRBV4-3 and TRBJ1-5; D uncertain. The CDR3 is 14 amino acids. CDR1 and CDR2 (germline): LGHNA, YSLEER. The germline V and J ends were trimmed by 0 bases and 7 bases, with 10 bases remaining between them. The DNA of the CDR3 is TGCGCCAGCAGCCAAGAGGTCGCAGCGCAGCCCCAGCATTTT. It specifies CASSQEVAAQPQHF.

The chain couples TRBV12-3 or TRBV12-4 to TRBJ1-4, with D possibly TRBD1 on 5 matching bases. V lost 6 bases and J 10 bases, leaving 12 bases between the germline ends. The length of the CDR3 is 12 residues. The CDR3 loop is CASSSGRGKLFF. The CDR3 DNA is TGTGCCAGCAGCTCCGGGAGGGGAAAACTGTTTTTT.

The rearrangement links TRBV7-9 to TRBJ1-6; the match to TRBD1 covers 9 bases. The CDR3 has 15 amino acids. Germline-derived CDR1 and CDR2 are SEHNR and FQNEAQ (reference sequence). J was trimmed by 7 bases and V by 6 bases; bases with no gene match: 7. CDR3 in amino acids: CASSWTGVLNSPLHF. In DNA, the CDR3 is TGTGCCAGCAGTTGGACAGGGGTTCTGAATTCACCCCTCCACTTT.

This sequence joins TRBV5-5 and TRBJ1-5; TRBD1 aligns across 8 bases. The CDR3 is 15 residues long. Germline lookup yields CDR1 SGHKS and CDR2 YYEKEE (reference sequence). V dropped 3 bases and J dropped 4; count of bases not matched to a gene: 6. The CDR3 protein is CASSSTTGGNQPQHF. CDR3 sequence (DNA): TGTGCCAGCAGCTCGACCACAGGGGGGAATCAGCCCCAGCATTTT.